The T cell receptor beta chain under discussion was sequenced for a study of blood T cell repertoires in COVID-19. The wider study: Whether acute or convalescent, the COVID-19 samples came from the United States, Italy and Spain.

Trimming took off 7 bases at V and 0 bases at J, with 9 bases between the two ends. Germline lookup yields CDR1 LNHDA and CDR2 SQIVND (reference sequence). The CDR3 sequence is 14 residues long. In the authors' workflow: Estimation of nucleated cell counts relied on the amplification of reference gene primers. Profiling relied on immunoSEQ multiplex PCR, and the TCRdb table lists in-frame clones only, not all of them. V and J calls and clone size are those listed in that table; D and trimming were worked out from the DNA. This table has 390,000 or so clones, around 87% appearing once. The study drew participants aged roughly 18 to 89 years from around 24 US areas. Participant-reported clinical history was the basis for cohort assignment.

This chain joins TRBV19 and TRBJ1-4, with D perhaps matching TRBD1 (5 bases). This TCR derives from a woman aged 45-65 years who had recovered from COVID-19. Sequenced material: PBMCs or T cells enriched from blood (not recorded which). CDR3 nucleotides: TGTGCCAGTATGGACATTTCAACTAATGAAAAACTGTTTTTT. As protein: CASMDISTNEKLFF. The full variable domain, rest sourced from reference TRBV19 and TRBJ1-4, is DGGITQSPKYLFRKEGQNVTLSCEQNLNHDAMYWYRQDPGQGLRLIYYSQIVNDFQKGDIAEGYSVSREKKESFPLTVTSAQKNPTAFYLCASMDISTNEKLFFGSGTQLSVL.